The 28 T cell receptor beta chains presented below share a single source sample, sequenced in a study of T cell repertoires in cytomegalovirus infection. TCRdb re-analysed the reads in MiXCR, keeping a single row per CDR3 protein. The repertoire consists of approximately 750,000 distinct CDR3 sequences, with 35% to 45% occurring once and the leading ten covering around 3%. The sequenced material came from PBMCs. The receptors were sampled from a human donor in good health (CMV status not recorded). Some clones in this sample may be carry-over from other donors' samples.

CDR3 amino acids: CASSHRVGAGELFF. As DNA, the CDR3 is TGTGCCAGCAGTCACCGAGTGGGGGCCGGGGAGCTGTTTTTT. The chain recombines TRBV6-5 with TRBJ2-2; the D gene could be TRBD1 or TRBD2 (5 bases each). The CDR3 is made up of 14 amino acids. V lost 5 bases to trimming and J lost 6 bases, with 13 bases between them. The germline V gene has CDR1 MNHEY and CDR2 SVGAGI.

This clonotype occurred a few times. The CDR3 DNA reads as TGTGCCAGCAGTCCCCCGAGGGGCGATGGCTACACCTTC. Translated, it gives CASSPPRGDGYTF. The chain recombines TRBV12-3 or TRBV12-4 with TRBJ1-2; TRBD1 might be the D (5 bases). V lost 5 bases to trimming and J lost 6 bases, with 13 bases between them. The CDR3 sequence is 13 residues long.

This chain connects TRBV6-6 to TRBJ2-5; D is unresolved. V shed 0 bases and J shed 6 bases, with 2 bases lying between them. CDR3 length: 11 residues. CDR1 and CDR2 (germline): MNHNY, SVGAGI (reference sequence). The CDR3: CASSYSQTQYF. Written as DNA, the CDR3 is TGTGCCAGCAGTTACTCTCAGACCCAGTACTTC.

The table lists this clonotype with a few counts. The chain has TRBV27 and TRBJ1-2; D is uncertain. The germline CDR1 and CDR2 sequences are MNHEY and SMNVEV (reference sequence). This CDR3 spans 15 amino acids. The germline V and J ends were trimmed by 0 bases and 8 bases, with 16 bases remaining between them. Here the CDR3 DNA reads TGTGCCAGCAGTTTATCAAAGGATACCACGGGCGGCTACACCTTC. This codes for CASSLSKDTTGGYTF.

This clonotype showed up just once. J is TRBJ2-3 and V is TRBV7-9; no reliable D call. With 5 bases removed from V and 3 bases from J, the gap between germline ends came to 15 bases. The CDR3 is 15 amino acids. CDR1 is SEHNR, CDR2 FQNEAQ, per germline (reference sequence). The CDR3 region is CASSLGLAMTDTQYF. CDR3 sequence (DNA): TGTGCCAGCAGCCTCGGGTTGGCGATGACAGATACGCAGTATTTT.

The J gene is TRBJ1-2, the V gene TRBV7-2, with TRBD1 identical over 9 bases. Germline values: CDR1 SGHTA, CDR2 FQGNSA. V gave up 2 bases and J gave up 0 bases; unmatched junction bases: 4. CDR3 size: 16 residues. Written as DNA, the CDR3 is TGTGCCAGCAGCTTAAGTCGGGACAGGGCTAACTATGGCTACACCTTC. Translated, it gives CASSLSRDRANYGYTF.

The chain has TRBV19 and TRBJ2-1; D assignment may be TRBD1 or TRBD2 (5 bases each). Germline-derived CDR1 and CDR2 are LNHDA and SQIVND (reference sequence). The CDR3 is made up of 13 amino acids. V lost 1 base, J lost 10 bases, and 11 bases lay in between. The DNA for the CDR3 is TGTGCCAGTAGTATAGTATACGGGGACGAGCAGTTCTTC. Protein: CASSIVYGDEQFF.

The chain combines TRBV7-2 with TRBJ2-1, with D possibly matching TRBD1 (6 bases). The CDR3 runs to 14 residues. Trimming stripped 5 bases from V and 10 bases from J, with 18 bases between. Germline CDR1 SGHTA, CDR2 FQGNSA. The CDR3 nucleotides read TGTGCCAGCAGCCCAACCAAACAGGGCCCCGAGCAGTTCTTC. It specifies CASSPTKQGPEQFF.

Here the CDR3 reads CASSRLRDGNTIYF. CDR3 bases: TGTGCCAGCAGTCGCCTCCGGGACGGAAACACCATATATTTT. V is TRBV6-5 and J is TRBJ1-3, with D maybe TRBD1 (5 bases). The CDR3 consists of 14 residues. The germline V gene encodes CDR1 MNHEY and CDR2 SVGAGI. Trimming removed 5 bases from V and 4 bases from J, with 12 bases in between.

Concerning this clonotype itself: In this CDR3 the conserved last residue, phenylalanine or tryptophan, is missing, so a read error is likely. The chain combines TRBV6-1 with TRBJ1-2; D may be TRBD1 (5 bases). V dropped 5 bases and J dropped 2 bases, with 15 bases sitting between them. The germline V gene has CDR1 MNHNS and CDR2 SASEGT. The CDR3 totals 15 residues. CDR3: CASSYVTGLNYGYTL. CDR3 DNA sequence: TGTGCCAGCAGTTACGTCACAGGTCTAAACTATGGCTACACCTTA.

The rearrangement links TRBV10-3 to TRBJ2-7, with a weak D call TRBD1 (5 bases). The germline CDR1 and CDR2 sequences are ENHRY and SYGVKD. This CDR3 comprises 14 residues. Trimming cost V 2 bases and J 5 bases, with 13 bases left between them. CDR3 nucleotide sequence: TGTGCCATCAGTGAGCGTACAGGTGGAGACGAGCAGTACTTC. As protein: CAISERTGGDEQYF.

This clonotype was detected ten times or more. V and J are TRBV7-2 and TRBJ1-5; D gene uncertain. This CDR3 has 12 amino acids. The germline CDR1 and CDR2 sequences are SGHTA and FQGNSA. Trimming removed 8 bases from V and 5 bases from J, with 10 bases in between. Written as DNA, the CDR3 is TGTGCCAGCCACCGGATCGATCAGCCCCAGCATTTT. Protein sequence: CASHRIDQPQHF. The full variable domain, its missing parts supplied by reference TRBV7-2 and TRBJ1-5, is GAGVSQSPSNKVTEKGKDVELRCDPISGHTALYWYRQSLGQGLEFLIYFQGNSAPDKSGLPSDRFSAERTGGSVSTLTIQRTQQEDSAVYLCASHRIDQPQHFGDGTRLSIL.

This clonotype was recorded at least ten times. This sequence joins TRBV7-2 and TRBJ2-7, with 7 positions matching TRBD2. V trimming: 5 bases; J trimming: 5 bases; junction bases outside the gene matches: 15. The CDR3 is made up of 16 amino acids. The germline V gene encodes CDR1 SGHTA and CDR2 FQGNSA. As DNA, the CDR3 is TGTGCCAGCAGCCCCTCCCCTCGAGCGGGGAGCAACGAGCAGTACTTC. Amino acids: CASSPSPRAGSNEQYF.

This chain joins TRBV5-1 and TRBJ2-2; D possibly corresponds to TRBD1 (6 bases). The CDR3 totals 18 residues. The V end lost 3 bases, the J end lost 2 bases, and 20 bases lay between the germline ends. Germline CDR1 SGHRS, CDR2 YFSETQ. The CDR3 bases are TGCGCCAGCAGCTGGGGGTGGAGGACAGAACGAAACACCGGGGAGCTGTTTTTT. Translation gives CASSWGWRTERNTGELFF.

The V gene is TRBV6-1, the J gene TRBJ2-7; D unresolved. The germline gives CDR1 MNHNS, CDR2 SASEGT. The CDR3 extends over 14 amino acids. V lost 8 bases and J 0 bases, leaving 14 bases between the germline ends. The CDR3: CASPRSGSSYEQYF. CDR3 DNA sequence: TGTGCCAGCCCGAGATCCGGAAGCTCCTACGAGCAGTACTTC.

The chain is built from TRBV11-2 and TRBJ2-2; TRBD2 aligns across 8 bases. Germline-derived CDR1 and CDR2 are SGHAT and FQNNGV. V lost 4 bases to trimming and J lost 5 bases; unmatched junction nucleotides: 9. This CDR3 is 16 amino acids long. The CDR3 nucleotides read TGTGCCAGCAGCTCCTTAGCGGGAATGGGAACCGGGGAGCTGTTTTTT. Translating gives CASSSLAGMGTGELFF. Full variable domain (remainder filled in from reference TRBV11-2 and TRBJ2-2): EAGVAQSPRYKIIEKRQSVAFWCNPISGHATLYWYQQILGQGPKLLIQFQNNGVVDDSQLPKDRFSAERLKGVDSTLKIQPAKLEDSAVYLCASSSLAGMGTGELFFGEGSRLTVL.

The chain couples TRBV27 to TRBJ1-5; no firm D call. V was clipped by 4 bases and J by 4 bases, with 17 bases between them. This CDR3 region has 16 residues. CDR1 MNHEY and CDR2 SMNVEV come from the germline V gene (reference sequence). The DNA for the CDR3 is TGTGCCAGCAGTTCATTAGGGCAGGCCAATAATCAGCCCCAGCATTTT. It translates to CASSSLGQANNQPQHF.

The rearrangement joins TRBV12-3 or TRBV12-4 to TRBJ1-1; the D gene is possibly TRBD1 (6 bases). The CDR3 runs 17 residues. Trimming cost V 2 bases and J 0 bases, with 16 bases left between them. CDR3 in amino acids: CASSLSSGGALNTEAFF. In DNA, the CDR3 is TGTGCCAGCAGTTTAAGTTCGGGGGGGGCGTTGAACACTGAAGCTTTCTTT.

The CDR3 spells CASSLQAILNTGELFF. CDR3 sequence (DNA): TGTGCCAGCAGCTTACAGGCGATCTTGAACACCGGGGAGCTGTTTTTT. The J gene is TRBJ2-2, the V gene TRBV7-6; D is undetermined. CDR3 length: 16 amino acids. Germline values: CDR1 SGHVS, CDR2 FNYEAQ. The V gene lost 2 bases and the J gene lost 1 base, with 11 bases spanning the gap.

CDR3 bases: TGTGCCAGCAGTTTTGGAGACGTGAACACTGAAGCTTTCTTT. It translates to CASSFGDVNTEAFF. V gene TRBV28 combines with J gene TRBJ1-1; D remains ambiguous. Germline CDR1 is MDHEN and CDR2 is SYDVKM. CDR3 length: 14 residues. V was clipped by 3 bases and J by 0 bases, with 8 bases between them.

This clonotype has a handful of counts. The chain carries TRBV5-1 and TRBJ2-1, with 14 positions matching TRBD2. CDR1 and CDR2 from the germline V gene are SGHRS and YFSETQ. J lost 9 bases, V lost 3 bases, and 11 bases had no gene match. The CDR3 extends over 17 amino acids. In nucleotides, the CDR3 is TGCGCCAGCAGCTCCGGAAGGACTAGCGGGAGGACCACTGAGCAGTTCTTC. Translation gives CASSSGRTSGRTTEQFF.

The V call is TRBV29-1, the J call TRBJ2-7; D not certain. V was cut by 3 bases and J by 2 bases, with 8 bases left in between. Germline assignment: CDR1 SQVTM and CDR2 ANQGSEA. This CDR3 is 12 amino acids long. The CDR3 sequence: CSVEASTYEQYF. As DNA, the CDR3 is TGCAGCGTTGAGGCCTCCACCTACGAGCAGTACTTC.

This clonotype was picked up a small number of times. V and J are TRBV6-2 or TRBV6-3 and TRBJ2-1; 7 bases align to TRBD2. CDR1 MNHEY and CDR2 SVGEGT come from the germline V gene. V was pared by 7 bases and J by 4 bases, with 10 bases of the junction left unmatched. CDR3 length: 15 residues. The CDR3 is CASTPSASGYNEQFF. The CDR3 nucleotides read TGTGCCAGCACCCCCTCGGCTAGCGGATACAATGAGCAGTTCTTC.

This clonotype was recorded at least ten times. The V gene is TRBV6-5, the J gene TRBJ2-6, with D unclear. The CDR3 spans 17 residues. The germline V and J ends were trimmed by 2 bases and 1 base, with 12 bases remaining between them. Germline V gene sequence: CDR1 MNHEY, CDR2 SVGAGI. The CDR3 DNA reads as TGTGCCAGCAGTTACGTGGGATGGAGTTCTGGGGCCAACGTCCTGACTTTC. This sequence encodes CASSYVGWSSGANVLTF.

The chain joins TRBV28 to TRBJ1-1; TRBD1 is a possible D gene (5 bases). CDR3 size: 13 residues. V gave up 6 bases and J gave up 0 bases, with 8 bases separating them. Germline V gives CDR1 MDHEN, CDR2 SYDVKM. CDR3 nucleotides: TGTGCCAGCAGACAGGTTGTGAACACTGAAGCTTTCTTT. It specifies CASRQVVNTEAFF.

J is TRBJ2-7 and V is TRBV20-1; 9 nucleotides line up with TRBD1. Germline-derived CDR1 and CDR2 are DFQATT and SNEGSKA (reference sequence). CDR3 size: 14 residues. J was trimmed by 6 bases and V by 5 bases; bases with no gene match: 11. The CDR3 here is CSASKPTGGSEQYF. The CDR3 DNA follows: TGCAGTGCTTCTAAGCCTACAGGGGGCAGCGAGCAGTACTTC.

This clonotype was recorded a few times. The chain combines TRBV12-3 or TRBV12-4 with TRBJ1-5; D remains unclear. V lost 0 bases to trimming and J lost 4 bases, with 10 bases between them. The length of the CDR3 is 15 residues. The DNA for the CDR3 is TGTGCCAGCAGTTTAGCGGCGAACGGGAATCAGCCCCAGCATTTT. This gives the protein CASSLAANGNQPQHF.

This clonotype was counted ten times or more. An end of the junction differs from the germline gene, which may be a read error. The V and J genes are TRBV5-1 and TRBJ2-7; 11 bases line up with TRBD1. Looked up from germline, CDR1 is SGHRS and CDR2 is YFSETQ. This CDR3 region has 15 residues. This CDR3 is CASSPGTGGAYEQYF. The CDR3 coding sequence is TGTGCCAGCAGCCCGGGGACAGGGGGGGCCTACGAGCAGTACTTC. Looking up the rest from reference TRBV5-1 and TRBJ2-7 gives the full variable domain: KAGVTQTPRYLIKTRGQQVTLSCSPISGHRSVSWYQQTPGQGLQFLFEYFSETQRNKGNFPGRFSGRQFSNSRSEMNVSTLELGDSALYLCASSPGTGGAYEQYFGPGTRLTVT.